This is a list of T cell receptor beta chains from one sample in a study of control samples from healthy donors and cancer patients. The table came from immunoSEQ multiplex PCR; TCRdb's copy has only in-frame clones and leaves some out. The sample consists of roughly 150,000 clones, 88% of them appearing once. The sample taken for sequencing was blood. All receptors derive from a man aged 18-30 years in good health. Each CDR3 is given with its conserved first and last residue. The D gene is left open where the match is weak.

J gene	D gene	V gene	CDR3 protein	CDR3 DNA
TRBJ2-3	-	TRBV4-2	CASSQDFRGSGTDTQYF	TGTGCCAGCAGCCAAGATTTTCGGGGCTCAGGCACAGATACGCAGTATTTT
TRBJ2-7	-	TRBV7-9	CASSLDTGMNEQYF	TGTGCCAGCAGCTTAGATACAGGGATGAACGAGCAGTACTTC
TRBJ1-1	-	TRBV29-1	CSVEGGSGEAFF	TGCAGCGTTGAAGGGGGGTCGGGTGAAGCTTTCTTT
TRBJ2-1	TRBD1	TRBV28	CASIKDRGGEQFF	TGTGCCAGCATCAAAGACAGGGGCGGTGAGCAGTTCTTC
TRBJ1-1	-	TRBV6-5	CASSLSGGNTEAFF	TGTGCCAGCAGTCTATCCGGGGGGAACACTGAAGCTTTCTTT
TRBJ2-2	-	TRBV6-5	CASSYQQGANTGELFF	TGTGCCAGCAGTTACCAACAAGGGGCGAACACCGGGGAGCTGTTTTTT
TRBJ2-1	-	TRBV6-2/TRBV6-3	CASSRTYEQFF	TGTGCCAGCAGCCGGACATATGAGCAGTTCTTC
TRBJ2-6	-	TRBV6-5	CASKDSSGANVLTF	TGTGCCAGCAAGGACAGCTCTGGGGCCAACGTCCTGACTTTC
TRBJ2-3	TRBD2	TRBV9	CASSVDSGGFSTDTQYF	TGTGCCAGCAGCGTAGATAGCGGGGGGTTCAGCACAGATACGCAGTATTTT
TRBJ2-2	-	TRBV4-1	CASSPNTGELFF	TGCGCCAGCAGCCCTAACACCGGGGAGCTGTTTTTT
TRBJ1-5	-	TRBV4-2	CASSQDRQGKPQHF	TGTGCCAGCAGCCAAGATCGGCAGGGAAAGCCCCAGCATTTT
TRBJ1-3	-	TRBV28	CASRWVGGGNTIYF	TGTGCCAGCCGATGGGTGGGTGGTGGAAACACCATATATTTT
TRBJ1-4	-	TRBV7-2	CASSFQKTTNEKLFF	TGTGCCAGCAGCTTCCAAAAAACAACTAATGAAAAACTGTTTTTT
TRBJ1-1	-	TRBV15	CATSRGASRGNTEAFF	TGTGCCACCAGCAGAGGTGCGAGTCGTGGGAACACTGAAGCTTTCTTT